Listed here is a single T cell receptor (beta chain). V lost 4 bases and J lost 2; bases outside the gene matches: 2. CDR3 length equals 14 residues. CDR1 and CDR2 (germline): SNHLY, FYNNEI. These data come from a study of blood T cell repertoires in COVID-19. Clones were read by immunoSEQ multiplex PCR, and TCRdb kept only the in-frame ones, dropping some. The repertoire holds a few hundred thousand clones, with around nine tenths as singletons. Those enrolled, adults aged about 18 to 95 years, came from about 24 US areas. Cohorts were based on clinical histories the participants reported. Material: PBMCs or T cells enriched from blood (not recorded which). The gene calls are TRBV2 and TRBJ1-5; 7 bases are shared with TRBD1. This receptor was taken from a woman aged 60 to 75 who had recovered from COVID-19. The CDR3 sequence is CASSGDRGNQPQHF. CDR3 nucleotide sequence: TGTGCCAGCAGTGGGGACAGAGGCAATCAGCCCCAGCATTTT.